This T cell receptor beta chain was recovered during a study of T cell repertoires in cytomegalovirus infection. Study-wide context: Through public TCR beta signatures, both CMV infection and matching HLA type were indicated. Overall study results and limits: The study found HLA-C-restricted CMV-specific TCR beta clonotypes dominating the ex vivo response.

Germline values: CDR1 SEHNR, CDR2 FQNEAQ (reference sequence). Trimming cost V 5 bases and J 3 bases, with 16 bases left between them. The CDR3 spans 16 residues. MiXCR, run by TCRdb on the reads, gives a single entry per CDR3 protein. This sample has tens of thousands of distinct CDR3 sequences, with more than 20% found just once. This clonotype was recorded once. Its antigen is unknown. This sample comprised CD8+ T cells from cultured PBMCs, obtained from culture after CMV antigen stimulation. This TCR was sampled from a human donor in good health (CMV status not recorded). Some clones in this sample may be carry-over from other donors' samples. The V and J genes are TRBV7-9 and TRBJ1-4, with D unresolved. The CDR3 coding sequence is TGTGCCAGCAGCCCGGAGACTGCCTCGGCTAATGAAAAACTGTTTTTT. Residues: CASSPETASANEKLFF.